This TCR beta chain was sequenced for a study of blood T cell repertoires in COVID-19 (TCRdb year 2020). For context, the study as a whole: The collaborator samples originated in the United States, Italy and Spain and spanned the acute and convalescent phases of COVID-19. Where available, HLA class I and class II types were taken from metadata supplied by the sample provider and were not determined by assay-based typing. The prospective study material was composed of cDNA or gDNA derived from T cells, B-cell-depleted T cells, or PBMCs. The samples were drawn from the first 160 participants of the ongoing ImmuneRACE study and from over a thousand subjects provided by 6 global collaborators. A freely available public database, intended as a resource for researchers studying the immune response to SARS-CoV-2, is where the repertoires were released. The sample metadata nearly always contained a de-identified subject ID, COVID-19 status, age in years and sex. Subjects who had been exposed to COVID-19, were actively infected with it, or had recovered from it provided the deeply sampled blood TCRbeta repertoires that made up the dataset.

Points the paper makes about the study in general: The quantity of clinical and demographic metadata differed by source and by participant and was supplied without curation.

TCRbeta CDR3 regions were amplified from genomic DNA by means of the immunoSEQ Assay, a bias-controlled multiplex PCR. The source study handled its data this way. The number of nucleated cells in each sample was estimated by amplification of reference gene primers within the assay. To quantify the absolute abundance of each unique TCRbeta CDR3 rearrangement, sequence reads were collapsed and filtered. For each sample, productive Simpson clonality was calculated as the square root of Simpson's diversity index over productive rearrangements. The table was pulled from immuneACCESS by TCRdb, which kept in-frame rearrangements only. Such tables lose some clones; where checked, under half of the loss comes from unresolved V genes, and the rest has no known cause. The V and J calls and clone size come from that table; D and trimming were worked out from the DNA. The sample table contains about 130,000 clones; only one count was recorded for about 72% of them. The biggest ten clones account for about 1.9% of the sample.

Worth noting for this clone: The antigen it recognizes is unknown. No clone much larger than this one lies a single base away; base qualities are absent.

The CDR3, from cysteine to phenylalanine, totals 13 residues. The sequence is cut down to CDR3 DNA, 39 bases in frame from base 1. CDR1 SGHTA and CDR2 FQGNSA are derived from the germline V gene. Trimming removed 5 bases from V and 6 bases from J, leaving 13 bases between the germline ends. Whole blood was collected in K2EDTA tubes by collaborating institutions according to the institutions' own protocols. For TCRbeta analysis, collaborators shipped samples in one of three forms: frozen whole blood, isolated PBMCs, or DNA extracted from either of those sample types. The rearranged chain carries TRBV7-2 and TRBJ1-1; possibly the D gene is TRBD1, per 5 matching bases. The sequence derives from a woman between 65 and 79 years old with acute or convalescent COVID-19. The sample was peripheral blood. The CDR3 region has the sequence CASSPRTYPEAFF. The DNA sequence is TGTGCCAGCAGCCCTCGGACATATCCTGAAGCTTTCTTT.